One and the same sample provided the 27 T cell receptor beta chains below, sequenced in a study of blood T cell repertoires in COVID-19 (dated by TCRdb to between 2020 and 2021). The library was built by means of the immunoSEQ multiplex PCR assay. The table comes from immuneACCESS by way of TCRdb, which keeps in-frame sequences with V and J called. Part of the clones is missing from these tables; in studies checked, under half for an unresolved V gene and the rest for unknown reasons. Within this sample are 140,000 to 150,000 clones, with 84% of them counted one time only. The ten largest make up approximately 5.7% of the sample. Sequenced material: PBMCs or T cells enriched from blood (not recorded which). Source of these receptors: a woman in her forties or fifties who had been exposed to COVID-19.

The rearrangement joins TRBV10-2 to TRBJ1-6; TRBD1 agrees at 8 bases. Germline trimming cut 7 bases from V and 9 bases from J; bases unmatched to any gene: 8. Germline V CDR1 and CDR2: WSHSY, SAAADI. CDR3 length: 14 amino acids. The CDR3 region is CASIPDRGVSPLHF. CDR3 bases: TGCGCCAGCATCCCCGACAGGGGAGTTTCACCCCTCCACTTT.

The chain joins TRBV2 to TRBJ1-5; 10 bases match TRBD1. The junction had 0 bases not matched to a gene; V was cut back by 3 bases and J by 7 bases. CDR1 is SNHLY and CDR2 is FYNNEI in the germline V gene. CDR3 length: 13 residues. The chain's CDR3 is CASSEGQGQPQHF. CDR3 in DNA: TGTGCCAGCAGTGAGGGACAGGGGCAGCCCCAGCATTTT.

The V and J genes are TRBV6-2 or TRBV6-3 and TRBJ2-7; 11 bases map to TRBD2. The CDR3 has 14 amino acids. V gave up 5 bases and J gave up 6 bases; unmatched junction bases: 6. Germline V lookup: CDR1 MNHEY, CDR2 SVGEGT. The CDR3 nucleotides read TGTGCCAGCAGTACGTGGCTAGCGGGGGGCGAGCAGTACTTC. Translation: CASSTWLAGGEQYF.

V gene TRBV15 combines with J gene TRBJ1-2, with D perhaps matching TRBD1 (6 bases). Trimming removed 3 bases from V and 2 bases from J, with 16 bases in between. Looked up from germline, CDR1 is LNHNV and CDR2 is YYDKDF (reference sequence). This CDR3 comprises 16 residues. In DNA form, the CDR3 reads TGTGCCACCAGCAGGGGACGACAGGCGGCAAACTATGGCTACACCTTC. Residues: CATSRGRQAANYGYTF.

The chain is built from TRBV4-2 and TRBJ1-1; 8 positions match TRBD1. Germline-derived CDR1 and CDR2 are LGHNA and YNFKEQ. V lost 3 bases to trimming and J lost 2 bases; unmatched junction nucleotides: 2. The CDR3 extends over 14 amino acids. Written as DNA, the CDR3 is TGTGCCAGCAGCCAGACAGGGGAAAACACTGAAGCTTTCTTT. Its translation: CASSQTGENTEAFF.

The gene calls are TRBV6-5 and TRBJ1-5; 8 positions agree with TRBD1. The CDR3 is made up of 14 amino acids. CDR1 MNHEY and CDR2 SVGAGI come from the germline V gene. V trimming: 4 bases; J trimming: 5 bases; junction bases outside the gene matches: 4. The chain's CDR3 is CASSLDRADQPQHF. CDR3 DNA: TGTGCCAGCAGTTTGGACAGGGCGGATCAGCCCCAGCATTTT.

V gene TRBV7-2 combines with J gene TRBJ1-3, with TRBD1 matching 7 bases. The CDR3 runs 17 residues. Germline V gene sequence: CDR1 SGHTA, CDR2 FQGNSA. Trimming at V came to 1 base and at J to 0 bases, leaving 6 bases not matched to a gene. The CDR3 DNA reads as TGTGCCAGCAGCTTAGTCTCAGGACAGGTCTCTGGAAACACCATATATTTT. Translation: CASSLVSGQVSGNTIYF. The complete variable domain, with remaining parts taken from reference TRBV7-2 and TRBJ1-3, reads GAGVSQSPSNKVTEKGKDVELRCDPISGHTALYWYRQSLGQGLEFLIYFQGNSAPDKSGLPSDRFSAERTGGSVSTLTIQRTQQEDSAVYLCASSLVSGQVSGNTIYFGEGSWLTVV.

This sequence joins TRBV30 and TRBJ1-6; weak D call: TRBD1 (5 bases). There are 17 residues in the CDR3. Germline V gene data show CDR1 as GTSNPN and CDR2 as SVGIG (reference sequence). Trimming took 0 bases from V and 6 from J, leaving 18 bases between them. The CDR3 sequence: CAWSVGVIVRTNSPLHF. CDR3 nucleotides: TGTGCCTGGAGTGTAGGGGTAATAGTCCGAACTAATTCACCCCTCCACTTT. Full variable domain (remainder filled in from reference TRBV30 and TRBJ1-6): SQTIHQWPATLVQPVGSPLSLECTVEGTSNPNLYWYRQAAGRGLQLLFYSVGIGQISSEVPQNLSASRPQDRQFILSSKKLLLSDSGFYLCAWSVGVIVRTNSPLHFGNGTRLTVT.

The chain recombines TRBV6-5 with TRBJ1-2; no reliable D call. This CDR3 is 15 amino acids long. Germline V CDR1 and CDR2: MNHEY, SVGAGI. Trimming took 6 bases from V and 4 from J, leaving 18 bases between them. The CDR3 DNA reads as TGTGCCAGCAGGCCGCTCGGCAGCGTGTCCTATGGCTACACCTTC. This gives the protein CASRPLGSVSYGYTF.

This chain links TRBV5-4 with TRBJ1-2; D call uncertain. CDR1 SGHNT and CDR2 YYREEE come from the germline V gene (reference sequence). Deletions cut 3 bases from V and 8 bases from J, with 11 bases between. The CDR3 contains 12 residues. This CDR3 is CASSSGVWGYTF. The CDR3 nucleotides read TGTGCCAGCAGCTCGGGAGTATGGGGCTACACCTTC.

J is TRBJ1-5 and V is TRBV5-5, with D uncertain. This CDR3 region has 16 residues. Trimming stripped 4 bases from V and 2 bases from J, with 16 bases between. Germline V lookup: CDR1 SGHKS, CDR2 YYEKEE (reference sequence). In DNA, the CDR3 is TGTGCCAGCAGCCCGGAAGGAGGGTACGGCAATCAGCCCCAGCATTTT. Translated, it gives CASSPEGGYGNQPQHF.

The CDR3 loop reads CASSQGGLSEETQYF. In nucleotides, the CDR3 is TGTGCCAGCAGCCAAGGAGGACTGTCCGAAGAGACCCAGTACTTC. The chain joins TRBV3-1 (or the pseudogene TRBV3-2) to TRBJ2-5, with D tentatively TRBD2 (5 bases). From germline, CDR1 is LGHDT and CDR2 YNNKEL (reference sequence). The CDR3 spans 15 residues. V lost 1 base and J 3 bases, leaving 12 bases between the germline ends.

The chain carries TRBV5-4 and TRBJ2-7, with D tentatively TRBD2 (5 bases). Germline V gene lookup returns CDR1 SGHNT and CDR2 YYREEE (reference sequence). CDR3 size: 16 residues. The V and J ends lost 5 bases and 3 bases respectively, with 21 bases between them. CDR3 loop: CASRPSSGAASYEQYF. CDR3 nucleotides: TGTGCCAGCAGGCCGTCGAGCGGAGCGGCGAGCTACGAGCAGTACTTC. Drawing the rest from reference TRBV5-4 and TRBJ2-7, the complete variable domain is ETGVTQSPTHLIKTRGQQVTLRCSSQSGHNTVSWYQQALGQGPQFIFQYYREEENGRGNFPPRFSGLQFPNYSSELNVNALELDDSALYLCASRPSSGAASYEQYFGPGTRLTVT.

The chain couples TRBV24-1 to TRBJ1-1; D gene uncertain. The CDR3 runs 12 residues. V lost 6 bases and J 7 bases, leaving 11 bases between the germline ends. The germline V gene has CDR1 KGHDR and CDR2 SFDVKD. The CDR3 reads CATSSSGGEAFF. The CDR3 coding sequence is TGTGCCACCAGTTCTTCCGGCGGTGAAGCTTTCTTT.

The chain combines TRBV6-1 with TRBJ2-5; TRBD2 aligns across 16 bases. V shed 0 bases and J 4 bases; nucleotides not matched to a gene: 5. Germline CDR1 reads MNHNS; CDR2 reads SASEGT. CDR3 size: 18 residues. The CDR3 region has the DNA TGTGCCAGCAGTGAAGCCACGGGACTAGCGGGGGGGCGAGAGACCCAGTACTTC. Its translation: CASSEATGLAGGRETQYF.

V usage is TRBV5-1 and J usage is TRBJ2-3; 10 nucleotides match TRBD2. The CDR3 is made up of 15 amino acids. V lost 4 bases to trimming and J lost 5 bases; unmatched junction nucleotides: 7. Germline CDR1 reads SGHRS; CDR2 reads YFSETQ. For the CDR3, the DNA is TGCGCCAGCAGCCCCCAGCGGGGGGGCCAAGATACGCAGTATTTT. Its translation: CASSPQRGGQDTQYF.

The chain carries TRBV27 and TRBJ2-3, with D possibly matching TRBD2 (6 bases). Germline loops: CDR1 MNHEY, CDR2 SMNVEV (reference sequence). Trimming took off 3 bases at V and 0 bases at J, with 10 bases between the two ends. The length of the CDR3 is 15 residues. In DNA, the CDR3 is TGTGCCAGCAGTTTTCAGGGACTGAGCACAGATACGCAGTATTTT. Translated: CASSFQGLSTDTQYF.

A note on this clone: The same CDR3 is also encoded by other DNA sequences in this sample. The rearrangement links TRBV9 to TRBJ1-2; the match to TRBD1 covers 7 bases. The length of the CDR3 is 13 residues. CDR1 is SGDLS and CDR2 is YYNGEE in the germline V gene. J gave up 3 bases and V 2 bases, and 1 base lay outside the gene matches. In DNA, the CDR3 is TGTGCCAGCAGCGTCGACAGGGACTATGGCTACACCTTC. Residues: CASSVDRDYGYTF.

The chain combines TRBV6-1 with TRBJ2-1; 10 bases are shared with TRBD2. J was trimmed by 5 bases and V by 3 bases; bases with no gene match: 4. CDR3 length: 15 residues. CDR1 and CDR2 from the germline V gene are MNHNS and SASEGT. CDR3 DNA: TGTGCCAGCAGTGAGCTAGCGGGGGCCAACAATGAGCAGTTCTTC. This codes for CASSELAGANNEQFF.

This chain's CDR3 is CAISVGQGYGYTF. The CDR3 DNA is TGTGCCATCAGTGTTGGACAGGGCTATGGCTACACCTTC. The genes are TRBV10-3 and TRBJ1-2; 8 positions match TRBD1. V lost 4 bases to trimming and J lost 4 bases; unmatched junction nucleotides: 2. Germline V lookup: CDR1 ENHRY, CDR2 SYGVKD. The CDR3 consists of 13 residues.

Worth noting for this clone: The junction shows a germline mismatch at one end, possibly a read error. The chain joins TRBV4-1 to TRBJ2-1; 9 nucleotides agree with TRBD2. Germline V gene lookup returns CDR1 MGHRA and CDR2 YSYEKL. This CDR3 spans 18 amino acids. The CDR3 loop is CASSQDSLGAGGNNEKFF. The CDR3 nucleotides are TGCGCCAGCAGCCAAGACAGCCTGGGGGCGGGGGGGAATAATGAGAAGTTCTTC.

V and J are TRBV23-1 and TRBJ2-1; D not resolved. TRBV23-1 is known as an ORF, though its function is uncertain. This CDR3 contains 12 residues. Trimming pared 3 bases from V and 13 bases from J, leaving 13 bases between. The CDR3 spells CASSHLAPRQFF. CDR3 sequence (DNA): TGCGCCAGCAGTCATCTGGCCCCCCGACAGTTCTTC.

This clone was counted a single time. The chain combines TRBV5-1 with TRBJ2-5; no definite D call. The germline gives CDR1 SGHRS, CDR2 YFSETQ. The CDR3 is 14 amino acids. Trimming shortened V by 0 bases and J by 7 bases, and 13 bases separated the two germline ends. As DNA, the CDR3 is TGCGCCAGCAGCTTGGGTCAAGGTCTAGGGACCCAGTACTTC. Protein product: CASSLGQGLGTQYF.

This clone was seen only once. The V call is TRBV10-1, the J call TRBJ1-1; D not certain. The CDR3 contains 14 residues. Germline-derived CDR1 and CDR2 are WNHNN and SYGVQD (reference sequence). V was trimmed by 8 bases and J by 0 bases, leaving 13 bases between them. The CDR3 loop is CASLETFMNTEAFF. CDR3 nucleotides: TGCGCCAGCCTAGAGACTTTCATGAACACTGAAGCTTTCTTT.

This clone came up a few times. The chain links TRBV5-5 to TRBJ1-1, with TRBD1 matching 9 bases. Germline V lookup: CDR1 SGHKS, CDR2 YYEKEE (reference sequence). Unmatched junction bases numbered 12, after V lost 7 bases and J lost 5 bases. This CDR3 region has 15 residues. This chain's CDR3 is CASQKQGALGTEAFF. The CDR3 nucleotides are TGTGCCAGCCAGAAACAGGGGGCGTTAGGGACTGAAGCTTTCTTT. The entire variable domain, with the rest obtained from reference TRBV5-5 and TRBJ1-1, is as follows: DAGVTQSPTHLIKTRGQQVTLRCSPISGHKSVSWYQQVLGQGPQFIFQYYEKEERGRGNFPDRFSARQFPNYSSELNVNALLLGDSALYLCASQKQGALGTEAFFGQGTRLTVV.

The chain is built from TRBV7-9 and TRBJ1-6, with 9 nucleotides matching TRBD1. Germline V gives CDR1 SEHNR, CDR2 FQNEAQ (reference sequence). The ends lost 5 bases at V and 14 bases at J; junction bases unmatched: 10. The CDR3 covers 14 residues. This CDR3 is CASSAGQGSGTLHF. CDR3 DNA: TGTGCCAGCAGCGCTGGACAGGGGTCCGGCACCCTCCACTTT.

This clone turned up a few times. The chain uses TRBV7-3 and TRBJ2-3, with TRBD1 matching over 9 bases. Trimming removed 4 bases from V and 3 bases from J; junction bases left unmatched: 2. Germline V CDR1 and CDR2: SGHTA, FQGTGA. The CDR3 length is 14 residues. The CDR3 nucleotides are TGTGCCAGCAGCTCGGGACAGGGAACAGATACGCAGTATTTT. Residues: CASSSGQGTDTQYF.